These T cell receptor beta chains were read from a single sample in a study of shared clonotypes between healthy human individuals. The data were produced by immunoSEQ multiplex PCR, yet TCRdb's version contains in-frame clones alone and is incomplete. The data hold some 1 million clones, with 60% to 80% observed a single time. The sample was memory CD4+ T cells sorted from blood. The receptors were gathered from a man younger than 30 in good health. CDR3s include the opening cysteine and the closing phenylalanine or tryptophan. Each record gives: J gene, D gene, clone size, V gene, CDR3 DNA, CDR3 protein. The D gene is left open where the match is weak. Clone size, where shown, is once, few, many, or a class for clones that have expanded.

J: TRBJ2-5
D: TRBD1
size: NA
V: TRBV5-6
DNA: TGTGCCAGCAGCCAGAGGGGGACAGGGGAGACCCAGTACTTC
CDR3: CASSQRGTGETQYF

J: TRBJ2-3
D: NA
size: NA
V: TRBV6-5
DNA: TGTGCCAGCAGTAGCCTTACAGCAGATACGCAGTATTTT
CDR3: CASSSLTADTQYF

J: TRBJ2-7
D: NA
size: NA
V: TRBV7-8
DNA: TGTGCCAGCAGCGCCGTAAGGGGCGAGCAGTACTTC
CDR3: CASSAVRGEQYF

J: TRBJ1-3
D: NA
size: NA
V: TRBV21-1
DNA: TGTGCCAGCAGCAAATTCGCAGGGGACGCTGGAAACACCATATATTTT
CDR3: CASSKFAGDAGNTIYF

J: TRBJ2-5
D: TRBD2
size: NA
V: TRBV4-3
DNA: TGCGCCAGCAGCCAAGATCCTCCGGGAGGAGAGACCCAGTACTTC
CDR3: CASSQDPPGGETQYF

J: TRBJ1-2
D: NA
size: NA
V: TRBV29-1
DNA: TGCAGCGTTGAGCAAGGGGCCTCGAACTATGGCTACACCTTC
CDR3: CSVEQGASNYGYTF

J: TRBJ2-5
D: NA
size: NA
V: TRBV10-2
DNA: TGCGCCAGCAGTGAGATACCCCAAGAGACCCAGTACTTC
CDR3: CASSEIPQETQYF

J: TRBJ2-1
D: NA
size: many
V: TRBV27
DNA: TGTGCCAGCAGTTTACGAGGGCTAGGGGAGCAGTTCTTC
CDR3: CASSLRGLGEQFF

J: TRBJ2-2
D: TRBD2
size: NA
V: TRBV27
DNA: TGTGCCAGCAGTTTTCGGGCTTTAGCGGGGCGGGGCACCGGGGAGCTGTTTTTT
CDR3: CASSFRALAGRGTGELFF

J: TRBJ1-1
D: NA
size: NA
V: TRBV6-5
DNA: TGTGCCAGCAGTTTTATTGGGGGGGGAGACACTGAAGCTTTCTTT
CDR3: CASSFIGGGDTEAFF

J: TRBJ2-1
D: NA
size: NA
V: TRBV7-6
DNA: TGTGCCAGCAGTCAGGGTGCCGGAGCCTACAATGAGCAGTTCTTC
CDR3: CASSQGAGAYNEQFF

J: TRBJ2-3
D: NA
size: NA
V: TRBV5-1
DNA: TGCGCCAGCAGCTTGGAAACCGGGGGGCGTACAGATACGCAGTATTTT
CDR3: CASSLETGGRTDTQYF